This T cell receptor beta chain was profiled in a study of shared clonotypes between healthy human individuals. Overall study: For every donor, three CD4 naive, three CD4 memory, two CD8 naive and one CD8 memory plates were used.

At the deep level, the assay was run. Assay used: immunoSEQ multiplex PCR; TCRdb lists only in-frame clones, some missing. The table includes about 1,800,000 clones, around 96% detected once. CDR1 and CDR2 from the germline V gene are LNHNV and YYDKDF (reference sequence). Trimming cost V 2 bases and J 5 bases, with 13 bases left between them. The CDR3 has 15 amino acids. In regard to this clone: Its specificity is not known.

It was CD45RO-negative cells, positively selected for CCR7, that made up naive CD8 cells, with terminally differentiated effector memory CD45RA+ cells excluded. Points from the study as a whole: A reduction in generation probabilities was seen for non-shared clonotypes relative to those shared by all four donors. Researchers found naive subsets generally carried larger estimated richness than memory subsets.

This TCR was recovered from a man younger than 30 in good health. The source material was naive CD8+ T cells sorted from blood. The chain employs TRBV15 and TRBJ1-5; TRBD1 might be the D (6 bases). The CDR3 loop is CATSRLGQWDQPQHF. Written as DNA, the CDR3 is TGTGCCACCAGCAGACTAGGACAGTGGGATCAGCCCCAGCATTTT.